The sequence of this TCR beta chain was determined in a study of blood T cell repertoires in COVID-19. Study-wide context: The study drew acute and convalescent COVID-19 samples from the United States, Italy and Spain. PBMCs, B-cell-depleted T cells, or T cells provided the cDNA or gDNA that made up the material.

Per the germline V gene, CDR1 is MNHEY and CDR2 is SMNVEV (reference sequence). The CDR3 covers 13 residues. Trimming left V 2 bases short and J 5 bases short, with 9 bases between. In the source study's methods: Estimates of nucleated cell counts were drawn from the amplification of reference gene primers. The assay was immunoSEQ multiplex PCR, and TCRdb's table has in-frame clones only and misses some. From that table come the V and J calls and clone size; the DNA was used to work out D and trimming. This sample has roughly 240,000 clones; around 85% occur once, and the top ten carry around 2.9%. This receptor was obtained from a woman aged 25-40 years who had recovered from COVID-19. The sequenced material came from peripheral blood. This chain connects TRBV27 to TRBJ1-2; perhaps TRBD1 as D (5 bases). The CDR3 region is CASSLSGAYGYTF. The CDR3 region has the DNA TGTGCCAGCAGTTTAAGTGGGGCTTATGGCTACACCTTC.